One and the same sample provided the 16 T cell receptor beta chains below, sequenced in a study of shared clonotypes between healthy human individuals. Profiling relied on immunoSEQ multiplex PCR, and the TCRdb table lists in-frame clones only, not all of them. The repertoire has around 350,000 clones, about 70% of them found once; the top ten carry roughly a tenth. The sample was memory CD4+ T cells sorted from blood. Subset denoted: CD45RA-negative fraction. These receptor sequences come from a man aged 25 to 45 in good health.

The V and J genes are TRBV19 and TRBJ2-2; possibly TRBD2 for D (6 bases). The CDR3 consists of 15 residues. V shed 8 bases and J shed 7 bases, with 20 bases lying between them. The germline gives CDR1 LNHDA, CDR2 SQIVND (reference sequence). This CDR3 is CASHGYRDSGGELFF. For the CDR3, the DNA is TGTGCCAGTCATGGGTACCGGGACTCGGGCGGGGAGCTGTTTTTT.

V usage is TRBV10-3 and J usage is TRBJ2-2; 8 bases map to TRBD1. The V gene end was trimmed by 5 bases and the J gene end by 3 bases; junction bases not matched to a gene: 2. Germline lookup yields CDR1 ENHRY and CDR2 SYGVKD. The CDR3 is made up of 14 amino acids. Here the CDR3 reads CAISPDRDTGELFF. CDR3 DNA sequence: TGTGCCATCAGTCCGGACAGGGACACCGGGGAGCTGTTTTTT.

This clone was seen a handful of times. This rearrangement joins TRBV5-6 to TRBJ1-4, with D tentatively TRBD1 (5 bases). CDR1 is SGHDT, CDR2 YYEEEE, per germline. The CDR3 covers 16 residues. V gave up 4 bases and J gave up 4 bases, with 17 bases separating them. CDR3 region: CASSEGMTAVNEKLFF. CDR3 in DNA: TGTGCCAGCAGCGAAGGTATGACAGCCGTTAATGAAAAACTGTTTTTT.

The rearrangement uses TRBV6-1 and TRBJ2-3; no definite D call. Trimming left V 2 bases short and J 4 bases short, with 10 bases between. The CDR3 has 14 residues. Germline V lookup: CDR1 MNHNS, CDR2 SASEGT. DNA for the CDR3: TGTGCCAGCAGTGAATGGAGACCCCCAGATACGCAGTATTTT. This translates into CASSEWRPPDTQYF.

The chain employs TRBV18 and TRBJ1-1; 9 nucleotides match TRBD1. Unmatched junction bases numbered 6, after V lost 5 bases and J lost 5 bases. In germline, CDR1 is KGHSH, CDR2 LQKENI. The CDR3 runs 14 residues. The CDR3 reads CASSSQGAGTEAFF. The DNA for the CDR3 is TGTGCCAGCTCATCACAGGGGGCTGGTACTGAAGCTTTCTTT.

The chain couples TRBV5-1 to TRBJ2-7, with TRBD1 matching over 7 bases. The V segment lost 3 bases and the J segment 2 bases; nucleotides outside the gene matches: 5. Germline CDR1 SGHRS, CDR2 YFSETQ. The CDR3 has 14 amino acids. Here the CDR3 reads CASSSGQVPYEQYF. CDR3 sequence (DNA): TGCGCCAGCAGCTCCGGACAGGTACCCTACGAGCAGTACTTC.

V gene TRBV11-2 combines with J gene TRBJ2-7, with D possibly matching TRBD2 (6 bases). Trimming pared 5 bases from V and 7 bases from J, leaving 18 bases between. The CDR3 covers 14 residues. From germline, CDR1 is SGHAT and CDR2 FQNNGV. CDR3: CASSNAAGLAEQYF. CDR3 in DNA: TGTGCCAGCAGCAACGCCGCGGGGCTAGCAGAGCAGTACTTC.

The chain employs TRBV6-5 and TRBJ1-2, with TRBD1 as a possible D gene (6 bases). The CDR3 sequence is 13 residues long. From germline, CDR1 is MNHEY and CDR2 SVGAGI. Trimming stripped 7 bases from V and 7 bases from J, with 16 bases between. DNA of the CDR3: TGTGCCAGCATGGTGGACAAAGGGGGTGGCTACACCTTC. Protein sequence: CASMVDKGGGYTF.

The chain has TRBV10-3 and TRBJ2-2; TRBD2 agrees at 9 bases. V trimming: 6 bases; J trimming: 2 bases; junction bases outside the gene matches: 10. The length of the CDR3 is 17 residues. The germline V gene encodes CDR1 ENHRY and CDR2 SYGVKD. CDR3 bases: TGTGCCATCAGGTCGTCGGTCGGGACTAGCAACACCGGGGAGCTGTTTTTT. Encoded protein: CAIRSSVGTSNTGELFF.

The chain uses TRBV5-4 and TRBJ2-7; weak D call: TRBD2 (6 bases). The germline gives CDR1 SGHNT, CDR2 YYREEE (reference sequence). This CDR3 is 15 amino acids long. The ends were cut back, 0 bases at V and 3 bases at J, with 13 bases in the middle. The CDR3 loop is CASSLEGPRGYEQYF. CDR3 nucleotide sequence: TGTGCCAGCAGCTTGGAGGGCCCGCGGGGCTACGAGCAGTACTTC.

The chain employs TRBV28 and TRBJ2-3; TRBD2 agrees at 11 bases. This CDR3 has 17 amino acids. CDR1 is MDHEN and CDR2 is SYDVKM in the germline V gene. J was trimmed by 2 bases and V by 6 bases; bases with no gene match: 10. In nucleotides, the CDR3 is TGTGCCAGCAGACGCAGGGGACTAGCGGATTTCACAGATACGCAGTATTTT. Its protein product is CASRRRGLADFTDTQYF.

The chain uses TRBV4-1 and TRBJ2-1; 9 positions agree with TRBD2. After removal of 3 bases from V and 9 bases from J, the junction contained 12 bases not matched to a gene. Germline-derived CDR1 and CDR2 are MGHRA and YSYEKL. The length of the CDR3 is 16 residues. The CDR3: CASSHPGTSGFSEQFF. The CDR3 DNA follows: TGCGCCAGCAGCCACCCAGGCACTAGCGGGTTCAGTGAGCAGTTCTTC.

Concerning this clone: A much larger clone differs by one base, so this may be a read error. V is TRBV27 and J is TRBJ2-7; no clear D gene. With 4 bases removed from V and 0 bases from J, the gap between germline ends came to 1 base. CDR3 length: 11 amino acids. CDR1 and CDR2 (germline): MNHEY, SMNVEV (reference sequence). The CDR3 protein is CASSSSYEQYF. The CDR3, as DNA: TGTGCCAGCAGTTCCTCCTACGAGCAGTACTTC.

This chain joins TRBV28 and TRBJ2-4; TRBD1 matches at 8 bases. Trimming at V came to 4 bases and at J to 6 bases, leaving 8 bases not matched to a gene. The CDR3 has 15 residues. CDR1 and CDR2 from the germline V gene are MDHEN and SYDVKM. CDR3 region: CASSSGGQVGNIQYF. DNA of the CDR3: TGTGCCAGCAGTTCCGGGGGACAGGTTGGAAACATTCAGTACTTC.

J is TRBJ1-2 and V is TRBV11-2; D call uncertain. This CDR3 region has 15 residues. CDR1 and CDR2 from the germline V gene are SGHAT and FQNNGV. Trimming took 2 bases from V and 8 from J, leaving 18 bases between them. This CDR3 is CASSLFSPRQDGYTF. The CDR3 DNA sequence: TGTGCCAGCAGCTTATTTTCCCCACGGCAGGACGGCTACACCTTC.

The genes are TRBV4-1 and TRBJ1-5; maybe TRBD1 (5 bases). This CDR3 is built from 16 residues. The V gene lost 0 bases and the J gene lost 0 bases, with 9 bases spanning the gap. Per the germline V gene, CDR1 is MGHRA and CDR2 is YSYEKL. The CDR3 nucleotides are TGCGCCAGCAGCCAAGACTCGACAGTTAGCAATCAGCCCCAGCATTTT. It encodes CASSQDSTVSNQPQHF.